This TCR beta chain appears in the sequencing data of a study of blood T cell repertoires in COVID-19. The CDR3 consists of 13 residues. The germline V gene has CDR1 MNHEY and CDR2 SVGAGI. V gave up 6 bases and J gave up 8 bases, with 13 bases separating them. Profiled with immunoSEQ multiplex PCR; TCRdb holds only in-frame clones, not every one. The sample lists more than 100,000 clones, 55% to 75% seen once, with 0.7% to 1% in the top ten. Sequencing was done on a sample of peripheral blood. This TCR came from a human donor with acute or convalescent COVID-19. The donor label of this sample is uncertain. The chain is built from TRBV6-5 and TRBJ1-4; perhaps TRBD1 as D (6 bases). The CDR3: CASRGATGEKLFF. The DNA for the CDR3 is TGTGCCAGCAGGGGGGCAACCGGCGAAAAACTGTTTTTT.